This T cell receptor beta chain comes out of a study of CD8 T cells in Susac syndrome. This CDR3 has 16 residues. Germline V CDR1 and CDR2: MNHEY, SVGAGI. After removal of 3 bases from V and 5 bases from J, the junction contained 12 bases not matched to a gene. Random hexamers were used to reverse transcribe roughly 0.5 to 1 ug of RNA. TCRdb ran MiXCR on the immunoSEQ multiplex PCR reads and lists one entry per CDR3 protein. Among around 80,000 distinct CDR3 sequences listed, approximately 93% were seen once. This sequence joins TRBV6-5 and TRBJ1-1, with 7 positions matching TRBD1. This clonotype was obtained from a human donor with Susac syndrome. The sample was CD8+ T cells from PBMCs. CDR3 DNA sequence: TGTGCCAGCAGTTATAACTCAGGGGGTCCGTATACTGAAGCTTTCTTT. Amino acids: CASSYNSGGPYTEAFF.